Reported below is one T cell receptor (beta chain). Original processing notes: Amplifying reference gene primers gave estimates of nucleated cell counts. Libraries were prepared by immunoSEQ multiplex PCR; TCRdb keeps only in-frame clonotypes and omits some of them. V, J and clone size are taken as reported in that table, and D and trimming were inferred from the DNA itself. The sample lists around 85,000 clones, around 88% occurring once. Germline V gene sequence: CDR1 PRHDT, CDR2 FYEKMQ (reference sequence). The V end was cut by 2 bases, the J end by 0 bases, with 4 bases between. The CDR3 length is 13 residues. This specimen comes from a study of blood T cell repertoires in COVID-19. Study-level information: The samples span acute and convalescent COVID-19 from the United States, Italy and Spain. Nucleic acid was either cDNA or gDNA, and it came from T cells, B-cell-depleted T cells, or PBMCs.

The sequencing sample was made of peripheral blood. The chain recombines TRBV13 with TRBJ1-1; no clear D. The sequence was collected from a man aged 60 to 69 with acute or convalescent COVID-19. The CDR3 sequence: CASSLSVNTEAFF. The CDR3 region has the DNA TGTGCCAGCAGCTTATCCGTGAACACTGAAGCTTTCTTT.